These T cell receptor beta chains were read from a single sample in a study of cytomegalovirus exposure and HLA in healthy donors. Assay: immunoSEQ multiplex PCR; the TCRdb copy retains only in-frame clones and omits some. The sample records more than 95,000 clones, about 90% being singletons. Sequencing was done on a sample of PBMCs. All receptors come from a young woman in good health and CMV-seronegative. CDR3s include the opening cysteine and the closing phenylalanine or tryptophan. D genes are given only for firm matches. The size entry is marked missing in some rows and otherwise reads once, few, many or a size class.

V gene: TRBV19
J gene: TRBJ2-3
D gene: TRBD2
clone size: .
CDR3 protein: CASRAAGVGDTQYF
CDR3 DNA: TGTGCCAGTAGAGCAGCGGGGGTGGGAGATACGCAGTATTTT

V gene: TRBV7-9
J gene: TRBJ2-7
D gene: TRBD1
clone size: .
CDR3 protein: CASRGTGSEQYF
CDR3 DNA: TGTGCCAGCAGGGGGACAGGGAGCGAGCAGTACTTC

V gene: TRBV10-3
J gene: TRBJ1-3
D gene: TRBD1
clone size: .
CDR3 protein: CAVDRGYGNTIYF
CDR3 DNA: TGTGCCGTAGACAGGGGATATGGAAACACCATATATTTT

V gene: TRBV10-3
J gene: TRBJ2-5
D gene: .
clone size: few
CDR3 protein: CAISERGESQYF
CDR3 DNA: TGTGCCATCAGTGAACGGGGAGAGAGCCAGTACTTC

V gene: TRBV5-8
J gene: TRBJ2-2
D gene: TRBD1
clone size: .
CDR3 protein: CASSLAYRGRIGELFF
CDR3 DNA: TGTGCCAGCAGCTTGGCGTACAGGGGGCGCATCGGGGAGCTGTTTTTT

V gene: TRBV2
J gene: TRBJ1-3
D gene: .
clone size: .
CDR3 protein: CAIAPKRVSAQGNTIYF
CDR3 DNA: TGTGCCATCGCCCCAAAGAGGGTCTCCGCTCAAGGAAACACCATATATTTT

V gene: TRBV15
J gene: TRBJ2-2
D gene: .
clone size: .
CDR3 protein: CATSRGIAATGELFF
CDR3 DNA: TGTGCCACCAGCAGAGGGATAGCGGCTACCGGGGAGCTGTTTTTT

V gene: TRBV6-1
J gene: TRBJ2-1
D gene: TRBD2
clone size: .
CDR3 protein: CASSEALSGGAYNEQFF
CDR3 DNA: TGTGCCAGCAGTGAAGCGCTTAGCGGGGGGGCCTACAATGAGCAGTTCTTC

V gene: TRBV21-1
J gene: TRBJ2-1
D gene: .
clone size: .
CDR3 protein: CARGHYNEQFF
CDR3 DNA: TGTGCCAGGGGACACTACAATGAGCAGTTCTTC

V gene: TRBV30
J gene: TRBJ2-5
D gene: TRBD2
clone size: .
CDR3 protein: CAWRGTSPGGETQYF
CDR3 DNA: TGTGCCTGGAGGGGGACTAGCCCGGGAGGAGAGACCCAGTACTTC

V gene: TRBV4-2
J gene: TRBJ2-7
D gene: .
clone size: .
CDR3 protein: CASNPWRYEQYF
CDR3 DNA: TGTGCCAGCAACCCCTGGAGATACGAGCAGTACTTC

V gene: TRBV9
J gene: TRBJ2-1
D gene: .
clone size: .
CDR3 protein: CASSSYRDPSGNEQFF
CDR3 DNA: TGTGCCAGCAGCTCCTACAGGGACCCCTCAGGCAATGAGCAGTTCTTC

V gene: TRBV2
J gene: TRBJ2-2
D gene: .
clone size: .
CDR3 protein: CASSVSRVPGELFF
CDR3 DNA: TGTGCCAGCAGTGTTTCCAGGGTTCCCGGGGAGCTGTTTTTT

V gene: TRBV6-5
J gene: TRBJ1-6
D gene: .
clone size: .
CDR3 protein: CASAQGNSPLHF
CDR3 DNA: TGTGCCAGCGCTCAGGGAAATTCACCCCTCCACTTT

V gene: TRBV6-5
J gene: TRBJ1-1
D gene: TRBD1
clone size: .
CDR3 protein: CASRDRGRAFF
CDR3 DNA: TGTGCCAGCAGGGACAGGGGGAGGGCTTTCTTT

V gene: TRBV28
J gene: TRBJ1-1
D gene: TRBD1
clone size: .
CDR3 protein: CASSLLGTGGRRAFF
CDR3 DNA: TGTGCCAGCAGTTTATTAGGGACAGGGGGGAGGAGAGCTTTCTTT

V gene: TRBV27
J gene: TRBJ2-1
D gene: TRBD2
clone size: .
CDR3 protein: CASSWTSTRYNEQFF
CDR3 DNA: TGTGCCAGCAGTTGGACTAGTACGCGCTACAATGAGCAGTTCTTC

V gene: TRBV4-1
J gene: TRBJ1-1
D gene: .
clone size: .
CDR3 protein: CASSRRQPNTEAFF
CDR3 DNA: TGCGCCAGCAGTCGTCGACAGCCCAACACTGAAGCTTTCTTT

V gene: TRBV15
J gene: TRBJ2-7
D gene: TRBD2
clone size: .
CDR3 protein: CATSRDGGGQDEQYF
CDR3 DNA: TGTGCCACCAGCAGAGATGGCGGGGGGCAGGACGAGCAGTACTTC

V gene: TRBV19
J gene: TRBJ1-5
D gene: TRBD1
clone size: .
CDR3 protein: CASSIPQGASNQPQHF
CDR3 DNA: TGTGCCAGTAGTATACCCCAGGGGGCTAGCAATCAGCCCCAGCATTTT

V gene: TRBV19
J gene: TRBJ1-2
D gene: TRBD1
clone size: few
CDR3 protein: CASSNGTEWVDYGYTF
CDR3 DNA: TGTGCCAGTAGTAACGGGACAGAATGGGTGGACTATGGCTACACCTTC

V gene: TRBV4-1
J gene: TRBJ1-5
D gene: .
clone size: few
CDR3 protein: CASSQAYAGLDQPQHF
CDR3 DNA: TGCGCCAGCAGCCAAGCCTACGCGGGATTGGACCAGCCCCAGCATTTT

V gene: TRBV2
J gene: TRBJ2-7
D gene: .
clone size: .
CDR3 protein: CASLRDISYEQYF
CDR3 DNA: TGTGCCAGCTTACGGGACATCTCCTACGAGCAGTACTTC

V gene: TRBV6-6
J gene: TRBJ1-3
D gene: .
clone size: .
CDR3 protein: CASSYTKSTGNTIYF
CDR3 DNA: TGTGCCAGCAGTTACACGAAGAGTACTGGAAACACCATATATTTT

V gene: TRBV7-3
J gene: TRBJ2-7
D gene: .
clone size: .
CDR3 protein: CASSLAVTGYEQYF
CDR3 DNA: TGTGCCAGCAGCTTAGCGGTGACAGGCTACGAGCAGTACTTC

V gene: TRBV10-3
J gene: TRBJ2-2
D gene: TRBD1
clone size: .
CDR3 protein: CAISGGGTGSGTGELFF
CDR3 DNA: TGTGCCATCAGCGGTGGGGGGACAGGGTCCGGTACCGGGGAGCTGTTTTTT

V gene: TRBV28
J gene: TRBJ2-3
D gene: .
clone size: once
CDR3 protein: CASSLGTSTDTQYF
CDR3 DNA: TGTGCCAGCAGTCTGGGGACTAGCACAGATACGCAGTATTTT

V gene: TRBV9
J gene: TRBJ2-1
D gene: .
clone size: .
CDR3 protein: CASSVSGSYNEQFF
CDR3 DNA: TGTGCCAGCAGCGTAAGCGGCTCCTACAATGAGCAGTTCTTC

V gene: TRBV27
J gene: TRBJ2-1
D gene: TRBD2
clone size: once
CDR3 protein: CASSLGTSGRNEQFF
CDR3 DNA: TGTGCCAGCAGTCTCGGGACTAGCGGGCGAAATGAGCAGTTCTTC

V gene: TRBV4-2
J gene: TRBJ1-6
D gene: TRBD1
clone size: once
CDR3 protein: CASSQEPGQGGNSPLHF
CDR3 DNA: TGTGCCAGCAGCCAGGAACCGGGACAGGGGGGTAATTCACCCCTCCACTTT

V gene: TRBV5-6
J gene: TRBJ1-6
D gene: .
clone size: .
CDR3 protein: CASTDRYNSPLHF
CDR3 DNA: TGTGCCAGCACAGACAGGTATAATTCACCCCTCCACTTT

V gene: TRBV28
J gene: TRBJ1-2
D gene: .
clone size: .
CDR3 protein: CASSSHIYGYTF
CDR3 DNA: TGTGCCAGCAGTTCCCACATCTATGGCTACACCTTC

V gene: TRBV5-4
J gene: TRBJ2-3
D gene: TRBD2
clone size: .
CDR3 protein: CASSTSGLAGRSDTQYF
CDR3 DNA: TGTGCCAGCAGCACCTCGGGACTAGCGGGACGGTCAGATACGCAGTATTTT

V gene: TRBV19
J gene: TRBJ2-2
D gene: TRBD1
clone size: .
CDR3 protein: CASSTTGAGELFF
CDR3 DNA: TGTGCCAGTAGTACTACAGGGGCCGGGGAGCTGTTTTTT

V gene: TRBV30
J gene: TRBJ2-7
D gene: TRBD1
clone size: .
CDR3 protein: CAWSVRDSYEQYF
CDR3 DNA: TGTGCCTGGAGTGTAAGGGACAGCTACGAGCAGTACTTC

V gene: TRBV9
J gene: TRBJ1-2
D gene: TRBD1
clone size: few
CDR3 protein: CASSVTNSAQGDYGYTF
CDR3 DNA: TGTGCCAGCAGCGTAACCAACTCCGCCCAGGGGGACTATGGCTACACCTTC

V gene: TRBV10-3
J gene: TRBJ2-1
D gene: TRBD2
clone size: few
CDR3 protein: CAISDPVVAGGIPGEQFF
CDR3 DNA: TGTGCCATCAGTGACCCCGTAGTGGCGGGGGGGATCCCGGGGGAGCAGTTCTTC

V gene: TRBV2
J gene: TRBJ2-1
D gene: TRBD2
clone size: .
CDR3 protein: CATGASGGSLPNEQFF
CDR3 DNA: TGTGCCACGGGGGCTAGCGGGGGCTCCTTACCGAATGAGCAGTTCTTC

V gene: TRBV28
J gene: TRBJ1-2
D gene: TRBD1
clone size: .
CDR3 protein: CASSSRGQGPVGYTF
CDR3 DNA: TGTGCCAGCAGTAGTAGGGGACAGGGACCCGTTGGCTACACCTTC

V gene: TRBV5-1
J gene: TRBJ2-1
D gene: TRBD1
clone size: .
CDR3 protein: CASRLRDRGNEQFF
CDR3 DNA: TGCGCCAGCCGACTCCGGGACAGGGGGAATGAGCAGTTCTTC